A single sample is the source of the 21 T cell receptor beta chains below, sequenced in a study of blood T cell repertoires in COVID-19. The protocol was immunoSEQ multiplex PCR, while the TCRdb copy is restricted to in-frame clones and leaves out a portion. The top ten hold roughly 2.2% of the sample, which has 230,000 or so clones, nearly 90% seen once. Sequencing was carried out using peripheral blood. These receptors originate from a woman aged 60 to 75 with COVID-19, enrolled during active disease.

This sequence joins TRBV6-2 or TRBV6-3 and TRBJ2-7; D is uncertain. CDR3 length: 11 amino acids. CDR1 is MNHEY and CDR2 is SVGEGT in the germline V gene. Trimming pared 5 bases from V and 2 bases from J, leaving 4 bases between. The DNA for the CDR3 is TGTGCCAGCAGTGAGACCTACGAGCAGTACTTC. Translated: CASSETYEQYF.

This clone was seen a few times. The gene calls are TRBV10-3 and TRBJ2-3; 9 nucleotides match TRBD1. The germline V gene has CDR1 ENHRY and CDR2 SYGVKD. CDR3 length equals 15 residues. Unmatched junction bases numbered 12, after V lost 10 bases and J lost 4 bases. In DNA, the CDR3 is TGTGCCACCGAACCGGGACAGGGAGGTGCAGATACGCAGTATTTT. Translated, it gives CATEPGQGGADTQYF.

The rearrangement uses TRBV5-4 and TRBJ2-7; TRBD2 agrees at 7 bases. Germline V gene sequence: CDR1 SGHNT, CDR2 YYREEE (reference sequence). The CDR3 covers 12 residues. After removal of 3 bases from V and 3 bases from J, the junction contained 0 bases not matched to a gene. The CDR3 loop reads CASSWGGYEQYF. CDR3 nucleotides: TGTGCCAGCAGCTGGGGGGGCTACGAGCAGTACTTC. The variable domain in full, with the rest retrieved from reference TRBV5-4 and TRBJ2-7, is ETGVTQSPTHLIKTRGQQVTLRCSSQSGHNTVSWYQQALGQGPQFIFQYYREEENGRGNFPPRFSGLQFPNYSSELNVNALELDDSALYLCASSWGGYEQYFGPGTRLTVT.

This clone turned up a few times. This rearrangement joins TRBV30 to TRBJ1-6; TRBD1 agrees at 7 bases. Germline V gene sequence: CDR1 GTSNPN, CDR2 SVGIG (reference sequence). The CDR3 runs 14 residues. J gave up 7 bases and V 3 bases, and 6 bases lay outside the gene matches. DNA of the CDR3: TGTGCCTGGAGATGGGACAGAGTAAATTCACCCCTCCACTTT. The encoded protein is CAWRWDRVNSPLHF.

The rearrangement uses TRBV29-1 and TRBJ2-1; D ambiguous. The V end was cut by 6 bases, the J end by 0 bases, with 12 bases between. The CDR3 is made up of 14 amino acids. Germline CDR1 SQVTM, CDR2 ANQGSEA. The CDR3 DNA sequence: TGCAGCGTCAGAACGGGTGACTCCTACAATGAGCAGTTCTTC. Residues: CSVRTGDSYNEQFF.

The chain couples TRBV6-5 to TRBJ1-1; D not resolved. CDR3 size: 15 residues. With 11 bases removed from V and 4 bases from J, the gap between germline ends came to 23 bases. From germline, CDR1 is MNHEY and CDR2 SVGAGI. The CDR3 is CASSLRGGLGTEAFF. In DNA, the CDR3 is TGTGCCTCATCCCTCCGCGGCGGATTGGGCACTGAAGCTTTCTTT.

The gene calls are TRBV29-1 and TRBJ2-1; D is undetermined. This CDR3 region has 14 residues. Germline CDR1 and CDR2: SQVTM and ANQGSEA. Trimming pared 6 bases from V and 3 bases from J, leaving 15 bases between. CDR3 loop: CSVHARLVYNEQFF. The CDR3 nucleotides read TGCAGCGTACACGCCAGGCTGGTCTACAATGAGCAGTTCTTC.

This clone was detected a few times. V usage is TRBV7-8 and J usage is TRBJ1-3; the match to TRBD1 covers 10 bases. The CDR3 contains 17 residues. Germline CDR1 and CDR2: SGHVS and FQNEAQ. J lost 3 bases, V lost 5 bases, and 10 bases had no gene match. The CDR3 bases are TGTGCCAGCAGCACCGGGACAGGGGTTTCCTTTGGAAACACCATATATTTT. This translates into CASSTGTGVSFGNTIYF. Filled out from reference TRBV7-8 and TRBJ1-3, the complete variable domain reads GAGVSQSPRYKVAKRGQDVALRCDPISGHVSLFWYQQALGQGPEFLTYFQNEAQLDKSGLPSDRFFAERPEGSVSTLKIQRTQQEDSAVYLCASSTGTGVSFGNTIYFGEGSWLTVV.

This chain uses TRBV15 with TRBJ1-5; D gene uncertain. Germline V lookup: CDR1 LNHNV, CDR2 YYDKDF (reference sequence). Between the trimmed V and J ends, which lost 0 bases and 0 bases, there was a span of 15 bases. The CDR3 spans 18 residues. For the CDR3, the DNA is TGTGCCACCAGCAGAGATCCGCCCGGGAGCTATAGCAATCAGCCCCAGCATTTT. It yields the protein CATSRDPPGSYSNQPQHF.

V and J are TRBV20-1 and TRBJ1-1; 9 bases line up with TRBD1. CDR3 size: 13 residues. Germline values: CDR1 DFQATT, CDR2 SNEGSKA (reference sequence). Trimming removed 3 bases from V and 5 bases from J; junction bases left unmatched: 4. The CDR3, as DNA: TGCAGTGCTAGTACAGGGGGCTGGACTGAAGCTTTCTTT. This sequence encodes CSASTGGWTEAFF.

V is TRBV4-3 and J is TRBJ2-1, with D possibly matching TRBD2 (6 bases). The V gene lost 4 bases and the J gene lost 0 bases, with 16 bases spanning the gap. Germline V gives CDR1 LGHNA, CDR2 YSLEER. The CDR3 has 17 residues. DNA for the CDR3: TGCGCCAGCAGCCTCCTGACTGGTAGCGGCTCCTACAATGAGCAGTTCTTC. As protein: CASSLLTGSGSYNEQFF.

CDR3 DNA: TGTGCCAGCAGTGTGAGCGGGGGGGTCGAGCATGAGCAGTTCTTC. Its protein is CASSVSGGVEHEQFF. The chain uses TRBV6-4 and TRBJ2-1, with 10 nucleotides matching TRBD2. CDR3 length: 15 residues. The junction had 8 bases not matched to a gene; V was cut back by 4 bases and J by 8 bases. The germline CDR1 and CDR2 sequences are MRHNA and SNTAGT.

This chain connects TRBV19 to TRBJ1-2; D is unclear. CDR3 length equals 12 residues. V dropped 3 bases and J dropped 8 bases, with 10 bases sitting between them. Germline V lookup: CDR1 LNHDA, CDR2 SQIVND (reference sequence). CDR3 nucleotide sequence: TGTGCCAGTAGTATTCGGGGAGAAGGCTACACCTTC. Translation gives CASSIRGEGYTF.

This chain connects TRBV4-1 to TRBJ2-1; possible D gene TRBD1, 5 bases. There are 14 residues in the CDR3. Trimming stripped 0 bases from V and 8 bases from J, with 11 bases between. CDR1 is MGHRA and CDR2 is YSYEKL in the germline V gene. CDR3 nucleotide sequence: TGCGCCAGCAGCCAAGACCTTATAGGGGATGAGCAGTTCTTC. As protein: CASSQDLIGDEQFF.

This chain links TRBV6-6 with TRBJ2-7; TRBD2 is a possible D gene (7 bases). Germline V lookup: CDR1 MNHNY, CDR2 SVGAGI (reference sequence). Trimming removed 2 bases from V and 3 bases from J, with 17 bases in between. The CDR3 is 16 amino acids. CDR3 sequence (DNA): TGTGCCAGCAGTTACAGCCCGGGGGGCCTCGGCTACGAGCAGTACTTC. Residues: CASSYSPGGLGYEQYF.

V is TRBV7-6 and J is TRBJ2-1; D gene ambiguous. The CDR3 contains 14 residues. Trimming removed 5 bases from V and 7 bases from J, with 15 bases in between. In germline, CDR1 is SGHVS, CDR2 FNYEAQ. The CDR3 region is CASSTDAGRNEQFF. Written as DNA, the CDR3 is TGTGCCAGCAGCACAGACGCAGGTCGAAATGAGCAGTTCTTC. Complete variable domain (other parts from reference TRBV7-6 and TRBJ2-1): GAGVSQSPRYKVTKRGQDVALRCDPISGHVSLYWYRQALGQGPEFLTYFNYEAQQDKSGLPNDRFSAERPEGSISTLTIQRTEQRDSAMYRCASSTDAGRNEQFFGPGTRLTVL.

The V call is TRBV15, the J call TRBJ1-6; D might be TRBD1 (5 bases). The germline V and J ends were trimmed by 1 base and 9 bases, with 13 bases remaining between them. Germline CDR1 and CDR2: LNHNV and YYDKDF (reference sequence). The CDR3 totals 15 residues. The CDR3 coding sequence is TGTGCCACCAGCAGAGGCTCTAGGGGTAGTTCACCCCTCCACTTT. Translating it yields CATSRGSRGSSPLHF.

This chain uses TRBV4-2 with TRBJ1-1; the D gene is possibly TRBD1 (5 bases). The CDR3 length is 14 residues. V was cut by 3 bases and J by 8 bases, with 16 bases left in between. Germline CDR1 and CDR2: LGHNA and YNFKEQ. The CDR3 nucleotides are TGTGCCAGCAGCCAGGCCCTGTCGGGGGGGGAAGCTTTCTTT. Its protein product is CASSQALSGGEAFF.

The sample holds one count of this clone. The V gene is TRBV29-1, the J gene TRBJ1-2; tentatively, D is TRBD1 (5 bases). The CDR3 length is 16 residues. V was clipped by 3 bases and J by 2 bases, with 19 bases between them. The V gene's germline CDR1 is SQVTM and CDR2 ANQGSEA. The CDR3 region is CSVEAPTGERNYGYTF. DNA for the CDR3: TGCAGCGTTGAGGCCCCTACAGGAGAAAGGAACTATGGCTACACCTTC.

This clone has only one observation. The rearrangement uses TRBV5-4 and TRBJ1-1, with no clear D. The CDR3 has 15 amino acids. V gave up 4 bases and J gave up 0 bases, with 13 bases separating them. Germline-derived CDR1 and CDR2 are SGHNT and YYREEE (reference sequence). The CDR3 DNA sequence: TGTGCCAGCAGCCAATGGCAGTTACTGAACACTGAAGCTTTCTTT. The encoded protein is CASSQWQLLNTEAFF.

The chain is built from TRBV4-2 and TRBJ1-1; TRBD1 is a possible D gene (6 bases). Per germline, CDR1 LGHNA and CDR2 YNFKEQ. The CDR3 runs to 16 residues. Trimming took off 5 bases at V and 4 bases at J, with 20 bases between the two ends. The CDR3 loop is CASSTETGRSTTEAFF. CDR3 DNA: TGTGCCAGCAGCACTGAAACAGGGAGATCGACCACTGAAGCTTTCTTT.